Following are 7 T cell receptor beta chains from one sample sequenced in a study of OX40 agonist ivuxolimab in advanced cancers. TCRdb keeps only in-frame clones here, not all; method: immunoSEQ multiplex PCR. The data contain fewer than 80,000 clones, approximately 84% of them singletons. This material consisted of CD4+ or CD8+ T cells sorted from blood, taken in a trial of the OX40 agonist ivuxolimab. Receptors were obtained from an adult with an advanced solid tumor such as melanoma, head and neck, liver or kidney cancer.

The chain combines TRBV6-5 with TRBJ2-3; 9 bases are a match to TRBD2. The V gene end was trimmed by 0 bases and the J gene end by 3 bases; junction bases not matched to a gene: 4. The germline gives CDR1 MNHEY, CDR2 SVGAGI. The CDR3 totals 16 residues. CDR3 amino acids: CASSYSLSGGTDTQYF. For the CDR3, the DNA is TGTGCCAGCAGTTACTCGTTGAGCGGGGGGACAGATACGCAGTATTTT.

This CDR3 is CASSRRDSREFF. The CDR3 nucleotides read TGTGCCAGCTCACGCCGGGACAGCAGGGAGTTCTTC. This sequence joins TRBV18 and TRBJ2-1; TRBD1 matches 7 bases. Unmatched junction bases numbered 8, after V lost 4 bases and J lost 14 bases. The CDR3 covers 12 residues. In germline, CDR1 is KGHSH, CDR2 LQKENI.

This clone was seen a single time. The rearrangement links TRBV2 to TRBJ1-1; D might be TRBD1 (6 bases). This CDR3 spans 12 amino acids. V shed 6 bases and J shed 8 bases, with 13 bases lying between them. Germline loops: CDR1 SNHLY, CDR2 FYNNEI. The CDR3 DNA reads TGTGCCAGCAGCCGTCGGGGACAAGAAGCTTTCTTT. Protein product: CASSRRGQEAFF.

This sequence joins TRBV6-5 and TRBJ2-2; no reliable D call. V shed 6 bases and J shed 0 bases, with 11 bases lying between them. The CDR3 has 15 amino acids. Germline CDR1 MNHEY, CDR2 SVGAGI. The CDR3 DNA follows: TGTGCCAGCAGGTTACAGATCGCGAACACCGGGGAGCTGTTTTTT. Amino acids: CASRLQIANTGELFF.

The chain couples TRBV5-1 to TRBJ1-1; tentative D call: TRBD1 (5 bases). V was shortened by 4 bases and J by 1 base, with 11 bases between the two germline ends. CDR3 length: 14 amino acids. From germline, CDR1 is SGHRS and CDR2 YFSETQ. In nucleotides, the CDR3 is TGCGCCAGCAGCCCCCGACAGTCGAACACTGAAGCTTTCTTT. Translating gives CASSPRQSNTEAFF. The variable domain in full, with the rest retrieved from reference TRBV5-1 and TRBJ1-1, is KAGVTQTPRYLIKTRGQQVTLSCSPISGHRSVSWYQQTPGQGLQFLFEYFSETQRNKGNFPGRFSGRQFSNSRSEMNVSTLELGDSALYLCASSPRQSNTEAFFGQGTRLTVV.

Concerning this clone itself: The junction and the germline gene differ at one end; a read error may be behind it. The chain has TRBV18 and TRBJ2-1; 12 nucleotides agree with TRBD2. Per the germline V gene, CDR1 is KGHSH and CDR2 is LQKENI. The CDR3 is 17 residues long. The CDR3 here is CASSPFELAGGYSEQFF. CDR3 DNA: TGTGCCAGCTCACCATTCGAGCTAGCGGGGGGGTACAGTGAGCAGTTCTTC.

The J gene is TRBJ2-2, the V gene TRBV5-1; D ambiguous. V lost 0 bases and J lost 2, with 8 bases in between. The germline V gene encodes CDR1 SGHRS and CDR2 YFSETQ. The CDR3 is 15 residues long. The CDR3 DNA reads as TGCGCCAGCAGCTTGGTTTCAGTCAACACCGGGGAGCTGTTTTTT. It codes for CASSLVSVNTGELFF. Drawing the rest from reference TRBV5-1 and TRBJ2-2, the complete variable domain is KAGVTQTPRYLIKTRGQQVTLSCSPISGHRSVSWYQQTPGQGLQFLFEYFSETQRNKGNFPGRFSGRQFSNSRSEMNVSTLELGDSALYLCASSLVSVNTGELFFGEGSRLTVL.